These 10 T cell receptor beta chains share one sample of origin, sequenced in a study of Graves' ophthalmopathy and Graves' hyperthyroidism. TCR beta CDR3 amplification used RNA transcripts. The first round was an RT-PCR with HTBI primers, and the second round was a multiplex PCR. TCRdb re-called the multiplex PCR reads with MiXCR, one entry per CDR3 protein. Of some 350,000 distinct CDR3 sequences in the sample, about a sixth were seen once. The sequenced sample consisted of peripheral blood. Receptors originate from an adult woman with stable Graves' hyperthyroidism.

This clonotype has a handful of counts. The CDR3 here is CASSPGGRSNYGYTF. CDR3 bases: TGTGCCAGCAGCCCCGGGGGGCGAAGTAACTATGGCTACACCTTC. This rearrangement joins TRBV5-5 to TRBJ1-2, with TRBD1 as a possible D gene (6 bases). Per germline, CDR1 SGHKS and CDR2 YYEKEE (reference sequence). The CDR3 spans 15 residues. With 4 bases removed from V and 1 base from J, the gap between germline ends came to 14 bases.

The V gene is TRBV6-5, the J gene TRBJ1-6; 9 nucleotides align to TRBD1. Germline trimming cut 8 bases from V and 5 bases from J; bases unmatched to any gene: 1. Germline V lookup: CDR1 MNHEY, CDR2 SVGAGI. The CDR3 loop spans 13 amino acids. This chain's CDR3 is CASGDRDNSPLHF. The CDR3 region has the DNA TGTGCCAGCGGGGACAGGGATAATTCACCCCTCCACTTT.

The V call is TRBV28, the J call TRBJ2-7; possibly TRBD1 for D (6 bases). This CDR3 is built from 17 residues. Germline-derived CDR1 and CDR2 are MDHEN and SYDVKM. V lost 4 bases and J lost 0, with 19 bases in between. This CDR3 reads CASSYSTWDTSSYEQYF. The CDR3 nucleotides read TGTGCCAGCAGTTACTCTACCTGGGACACGAGCTCCTACGAGCAGTACTTC.

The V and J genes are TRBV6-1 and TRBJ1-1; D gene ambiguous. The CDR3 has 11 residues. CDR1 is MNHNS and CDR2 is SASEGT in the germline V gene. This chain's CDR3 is CAGSLNTEAFF. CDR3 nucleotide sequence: TGTGCTGGAAGTCTGAACACTGAAGCTTTCTTT.

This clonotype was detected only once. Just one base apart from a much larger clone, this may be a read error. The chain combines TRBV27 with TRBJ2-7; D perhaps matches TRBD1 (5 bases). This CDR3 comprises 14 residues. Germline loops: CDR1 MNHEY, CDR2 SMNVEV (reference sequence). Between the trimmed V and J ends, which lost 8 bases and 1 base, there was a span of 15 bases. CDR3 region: CASCPRVGSYEQYF. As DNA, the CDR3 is TGTGCCAGCTGCCCCAGGGTGGGGTCCTACGAGCAGTACTTC.

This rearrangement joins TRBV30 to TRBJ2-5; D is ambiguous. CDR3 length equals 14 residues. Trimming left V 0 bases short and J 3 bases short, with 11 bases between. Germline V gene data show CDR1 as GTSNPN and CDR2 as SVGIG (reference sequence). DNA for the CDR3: TGTGCCTGGAGTGTACAGATGCCAAAAGAGACCCAGTACTTC. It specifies CAWSVQMPKETQYF. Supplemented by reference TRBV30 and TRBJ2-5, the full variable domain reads SQTIHQWPATLVQPVGSPLSLECTVEGTSNPNLYWYRQAAGRGLQLLFYSVGIGQISSEVPQNLSASRPQDRQFILSSKKLLLSDSGFYLCAWSVQMPKETQYFGPGTRLLVL.

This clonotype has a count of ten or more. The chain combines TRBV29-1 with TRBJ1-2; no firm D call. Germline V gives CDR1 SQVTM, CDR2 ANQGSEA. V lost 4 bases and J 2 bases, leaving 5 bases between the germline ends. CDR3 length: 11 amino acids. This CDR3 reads CSVGSNYGYTF. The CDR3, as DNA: TGCAGCGTTGGTTCGAACTATGGCTACACCTTC.

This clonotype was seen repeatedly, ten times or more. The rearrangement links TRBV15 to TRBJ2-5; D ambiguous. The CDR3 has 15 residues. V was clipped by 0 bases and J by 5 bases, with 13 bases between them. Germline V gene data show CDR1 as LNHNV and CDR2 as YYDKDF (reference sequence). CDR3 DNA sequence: TGTGCCACCAGCAGAGATGATTCGGCAGGCGAGACCCAGTACTTC. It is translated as CATSRDDSAGETQYF.

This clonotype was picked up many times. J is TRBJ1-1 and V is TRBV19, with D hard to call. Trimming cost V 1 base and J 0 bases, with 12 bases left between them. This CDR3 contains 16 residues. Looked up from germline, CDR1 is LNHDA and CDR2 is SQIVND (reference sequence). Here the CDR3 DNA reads TGTGCCAGTAGTATAGTCGGGGTTACGATGAACACTGAAGCTTTCTTT. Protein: CASSIVGVTMNTEAFF.

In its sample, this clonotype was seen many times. CDR3 region: CASSQRSRGSYEQYF. DNA for the CDR3: TGTGCCAGCAGCCAGCGGTCCCGGGGGTCCTACGAGCAGTACTTC. The rearrangement links TRBV7-2 to TRBJ2-7; D perhaps matches TRBD2 (6 bases). Germline values: CDR1 SGHTA, CDR2 FQGNSA. Between the trimmed V and J ends, which lost 5 bases and 1 base, there was a span of 15 bases. The CDR3 has 15 amino acids. The full variable domain, with the rest looked up from reference TRBV7-2 and TRBJ2-7, is GAGVSQSPSNKVTEKGKDVELRCDPISGHTALYWYRQSLGQGLEFLIYFQGNSAPDKSGLPSDRFSAERTGGSVSTLTIQRTQQEDSAVYLCASSQRSRGSYEQYFGPGTRLTVT.